The sequence of this TCR beta chain was determined in a study of CD8 T cells in ankylosing spondylitis. TCRdb re-called the 5' RACE reads through MiXCR, storing one row per CDR3 protein. This table has around 140,000 distinct CDR3 sequences, roughly 11% appearing once. Trimming took 0 bases from V and 9 from J, leaving 12 bases between them. This CDR3 is built from 14 residues. This clonotype was seen at least ten times. Sequencing was performed on blood, either unsorted or a sorted T cell fraction (not recorded which). This sequence was found in a female donor with ankylosing spondylitis or in good health (not recorded which). The chain joins TRBV12-3 or TRBV12-4 to TRBJ2-4; possible D gene TRBD1, 5 bases. Here the CDR3 reads CASSLAGPQGIQYF. The CDR3 DNA follows: TGTGCCAGCAGTTTAGCGGGGCCCCAAGGCATTCAGTACTTC.